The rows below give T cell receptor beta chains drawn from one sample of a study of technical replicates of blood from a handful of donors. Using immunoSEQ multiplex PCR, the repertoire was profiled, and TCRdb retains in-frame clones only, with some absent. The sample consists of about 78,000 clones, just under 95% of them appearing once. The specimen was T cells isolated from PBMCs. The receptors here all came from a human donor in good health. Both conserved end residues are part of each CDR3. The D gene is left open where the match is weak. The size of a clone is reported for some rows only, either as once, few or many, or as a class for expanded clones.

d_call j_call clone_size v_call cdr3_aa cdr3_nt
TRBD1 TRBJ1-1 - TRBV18 CASSLGQVSTEAFF TGTGCCAGCTCATTGGGACAGGTGAGCACTGAAGCTTTCTTT
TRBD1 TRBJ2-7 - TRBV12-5 CASGFGLGQGVYEQYF TGTGCTAGTGGTTTCGGCCTGGGACAGGGAGTTTACGAGCAGTACTTC
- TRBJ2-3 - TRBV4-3 CASSQDNLAEGYTQYF TGCGCCAGCAGCCAAGATAACCTAGCTGAAGGATATACGCAGTATTTT
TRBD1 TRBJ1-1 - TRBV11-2 CASSHYRGGHTEAFF TGTGCCAGCAGCCACTACAGGGGGGGCCACACTGAAGCTTTCTTT
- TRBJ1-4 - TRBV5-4 CASSLDADIREKLFF TGTGCCAGCAGCTTGGATGCAGATATTCGAGAAAAACTGTTTTTT
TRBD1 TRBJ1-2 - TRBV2 CASSLDGQVLHYGYTF TGTGCCAGCAGCCTAGACGGACAGGTGTTACACTATGGCTACACCTTC
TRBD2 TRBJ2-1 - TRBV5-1 CASSLEAGGGWEQFF TGCGCCAGCAGCTTGGAAGCGGGGGGGGGCTGGGAGCAGTTCTTC
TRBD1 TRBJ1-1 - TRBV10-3 CAILVSTGSEAFF TGTGCCATCTTGGTATCGACAGGGTCTGAAGCTTTCTTT
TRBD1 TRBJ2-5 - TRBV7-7 CASSRGQQETQYF TGTGCCAGCAGCCGGGGACAGCAAGAGACCCAGTACTTC
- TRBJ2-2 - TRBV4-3 CASSQDDDPALGGELFF TGCGCCAGCAGCCAAGACGATGACCCAGCCCTAGGCGGGGAGCTGTTTTTT
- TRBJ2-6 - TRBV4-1 CASSQDWGPGANVLTF TGCGCCAGCAGCCAAGATTGGGGGCCCGGGGCCAACGTCCTGACTTTC
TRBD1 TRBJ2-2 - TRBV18 CASSPGTGGTGELFF TGTGCCAGCTCACCTGGGACAGGGGGCACCGGGGAGCTGTTTTTT
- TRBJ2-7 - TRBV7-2 CASSLMGLSYEQYF TGTGCCAGCAGCTTAATGGGCCTCTCCTACGAGCAGTACTTC
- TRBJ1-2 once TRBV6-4 CASSPDRANYGYTF TGTGCCAGCAGTCCGGACAGAGCTAACTATGGCTACACCTTC
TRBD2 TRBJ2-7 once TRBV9 CASSVPGLVDEQYF TGTGCCAGCAGCGTCCCGGGACTAGTCGACGAGCAGTACTTC
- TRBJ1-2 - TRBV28 CASSSSDIHRVNYGYTF TGTGCCAGCAGTTCCTCGGACATCCATCGGGTTAACTATGGCTACACCTTC
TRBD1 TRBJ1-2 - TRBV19 CASSIDTGAAGGIYGYTF TGTGCCAGTAGTATAGATACGGGAGCGGCAGGGGGCATCTATGGCTACACCTTC
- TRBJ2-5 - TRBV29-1 CSVFSDRLQETQYF TGCAGCGTTTTCTCAGACAGGCTCCAAGAGACCCAGTACTTC
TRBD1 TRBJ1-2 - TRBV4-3 CASSQEGQGDYGYTF TGCGCCAGCAGCCAAGAGGGACAGGGAGACTATGGCTACACCTTC
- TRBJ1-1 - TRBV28 CASSLRFIADTEAFF TGTGCCAGCAGTTTAAGGTTTATAGCGGACACTGAAGCTTTCTTT
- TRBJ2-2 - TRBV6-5 CASSPIQGLSGELFF TGTGCCAGCAGTCCCATTCAGGGGTTGTCCGGGGAGCTGTTTTTT
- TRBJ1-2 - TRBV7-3 CASSFGDGDGYTF TGTGCCAGCAGCTTCGGAGACGGGGATGGCTACACCTTC
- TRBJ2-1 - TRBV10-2 CASSEQGIAYNEQFF TGCGCCAGCAGTGAACAGGGAATTGCCTACAATGAGCAGTTCTTC
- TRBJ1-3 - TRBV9 CASSVDENTIYF TGTGCCAGCAGCGTAGATGAGAACACCATATATTTT
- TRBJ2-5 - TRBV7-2 CASSLPRGNRDKQETQYF TGTGCCAGCAGCCTCCCTCGCGGTAACCGGGACAAGCAAGAGACCCAGTACTTC
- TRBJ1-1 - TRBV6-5 CASSYDEEGVNTEAFF TGTGCCAGCAGTTACGACGAGGAGGGAGTGAACACTGAAGCTTTCTTT
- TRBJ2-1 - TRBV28 CASSSQDSPRYNEQFF TGTGCCAGCAGTTCTCAGGACTCTCCGAGGTACAATGAGCAGTTCTTC
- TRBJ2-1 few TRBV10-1 CATGPGVYNEQFF TGCGCCACAGGACCGGGGGTCTACAATGAGCAGTTCTTC
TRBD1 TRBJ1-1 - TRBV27 CASSLSPGTGFSEAFF TGTGCCAGCAGTTTAAGCCCCGGGACAGGTTTTTCTGAAGCTTTCTTT
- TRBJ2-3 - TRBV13 CASSPGFRDATDTQYF TGTGCCAGCAGCCCAGGGTTTAGAGACGCCACAGATACGCAGTATTTT
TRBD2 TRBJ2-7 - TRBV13 CASSGLAGPYEQYF TGTGCCAGCAGCGGCCTAGCGGGGCCCTACGAGCAGTACTTC
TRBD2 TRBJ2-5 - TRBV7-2 CASSDLLAGVEETQYF TGTGCCAGCAGCGACCTACTAGCGGGAGTTGAAGAGACCCAGTACTTC